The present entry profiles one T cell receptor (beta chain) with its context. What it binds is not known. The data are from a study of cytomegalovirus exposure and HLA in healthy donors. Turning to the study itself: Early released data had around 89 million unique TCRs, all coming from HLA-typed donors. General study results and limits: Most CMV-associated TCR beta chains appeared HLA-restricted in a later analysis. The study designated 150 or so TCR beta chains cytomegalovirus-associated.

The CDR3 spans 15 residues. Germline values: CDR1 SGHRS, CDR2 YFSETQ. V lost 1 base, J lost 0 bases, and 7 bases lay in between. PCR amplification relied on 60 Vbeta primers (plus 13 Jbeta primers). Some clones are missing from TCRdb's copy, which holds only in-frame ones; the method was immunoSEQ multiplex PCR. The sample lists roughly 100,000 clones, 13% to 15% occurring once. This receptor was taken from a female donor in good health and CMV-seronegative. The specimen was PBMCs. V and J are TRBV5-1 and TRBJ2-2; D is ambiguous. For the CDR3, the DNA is TGCGCCAGCAGCTTGACAGCTACGAACACCGGGGAGCTGTTTTTT. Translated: CASSLTATNTGELFF.